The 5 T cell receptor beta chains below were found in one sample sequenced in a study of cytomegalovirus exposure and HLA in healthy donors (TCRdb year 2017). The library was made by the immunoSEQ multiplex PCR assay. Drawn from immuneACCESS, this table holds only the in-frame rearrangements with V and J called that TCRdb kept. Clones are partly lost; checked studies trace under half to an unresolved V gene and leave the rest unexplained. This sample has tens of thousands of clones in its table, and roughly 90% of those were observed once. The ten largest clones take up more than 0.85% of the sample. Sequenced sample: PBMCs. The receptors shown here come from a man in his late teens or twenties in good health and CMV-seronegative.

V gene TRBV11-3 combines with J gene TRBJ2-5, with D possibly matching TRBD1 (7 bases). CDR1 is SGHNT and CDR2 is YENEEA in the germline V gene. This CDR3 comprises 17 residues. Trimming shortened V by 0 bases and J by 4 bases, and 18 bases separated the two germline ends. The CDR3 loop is CASSLDSSGGFPETQYF. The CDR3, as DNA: TGTGCCAGCAGCTTAGACTCTTCAGGGGGGTTCCCAGAGACCCAGTACTTC.

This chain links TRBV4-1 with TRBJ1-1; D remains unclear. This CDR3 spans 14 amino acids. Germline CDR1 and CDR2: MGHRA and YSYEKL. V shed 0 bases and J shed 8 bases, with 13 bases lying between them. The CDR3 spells CASSQDDGWLEAFF. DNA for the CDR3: TGCGCCAGCAGCCAAGATGATGGTTGGCTGGAAGCTTTCTTT.

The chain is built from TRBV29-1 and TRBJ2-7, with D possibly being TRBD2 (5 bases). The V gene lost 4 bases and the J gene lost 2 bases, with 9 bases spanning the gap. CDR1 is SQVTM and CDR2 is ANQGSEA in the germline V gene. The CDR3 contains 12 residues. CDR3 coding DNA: TGCAGCGTTGGGACTTCTCCCTACGAGCAGTACTTC. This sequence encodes CSVGTSPYEQYF.

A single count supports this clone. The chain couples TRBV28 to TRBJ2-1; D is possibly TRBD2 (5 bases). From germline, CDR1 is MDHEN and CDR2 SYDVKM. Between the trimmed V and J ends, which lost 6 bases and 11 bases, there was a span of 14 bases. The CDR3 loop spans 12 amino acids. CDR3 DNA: TGTGCCAGCAGCCTCCGGGGAAATAAGCAGTTCTTC. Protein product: CASSLRGNKQFF.

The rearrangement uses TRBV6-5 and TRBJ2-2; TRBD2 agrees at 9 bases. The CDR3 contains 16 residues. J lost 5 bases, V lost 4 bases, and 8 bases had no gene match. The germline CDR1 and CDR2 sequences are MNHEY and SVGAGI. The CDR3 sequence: CASSLREGLGTGELFF. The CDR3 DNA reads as TGTGCCAGCAGTTTGCGGGAGGGCCTAGGGACCGGGGAGCTGTTTTTT.